Following are 26 T cell receptor beta chains from one sample sequenced in a study of vaccination and CD4 T cells after COVID-19. Treatment described: roughly 10-day PBMC culture with coronavirus spike peptide pools or control peptides (ViraFEST assay). These receptors have no identified antigens. Cultured CD4+ T-cell DNA underwent Oncomine TCR Beta short-read sequencing. TCRdb itself ran the PCR reads through MiXCR, one entry per CDR3 protein. The sample shows roughly 15,000 distinct CDR3 sequences, roughly 56% of them seen only once. The sample was cultured CD4+ T cells from blood, taken after SARS-CoV-2 vaccination. Receptors were obtained from a human donor with COVID-19.

J is TRBJ1-2 and V is TRBV5-1; D perhaps matches TRBD1 (5 bases). Germline V gene data show CDR1 as SGHRS and CDR2 as YFSETQ. This CDR3 region has 15 residues. V dropped 4 bases and J dropped 7 bases, with 20 bases sitting between them. The chain's CDR3 is CASSPPTAGNRGYTF. CDR3 bases: TGCGCCAGCAGCCCGCCGACAGCAGGGAATCGTGGCTACACCTTC.

This clonotype was seen a handful of times. V usage is TRBV7-2 and J usage is TRBJ2-2, with TRBD1 matching over 8 bases. V was clipped by 1 base and J by 8 bases; unmatched bases: 9. The CDR3 sequence is 16 residues long. The germline CDR1 and CDR2 sequences are SGHTA and FQGNSA. CDR3 nucleotide sequence: TGTGCCAGCAGCTTAGAGGCAGGGGGCGCAGTGGGGGAGCTGTTTTTT. This encodes CASSLEAGGAVGELFF. The full variable domain, with the rest looked up from reference TRBV7-2 and TRBJ2-2, is GAGVSQSPSNKVTEKGKDVELRCDPISGHTALYWYRQSLGQGLEFLIYFQGNSAPDKSGLPSDRFSAERTGGSVSTLTIQRTQQEDSAVYLCASSLEAGGAVGELFFGEGSRLTVL.

This clonotype was counted between two and nine times. The V call is TRBV15, the J call TRBJ2-3; D not resolved. V lost 2 bases and J 5 bases, leaving 8 bases between the germline ends. Germline CDR1 LNHNV, CDR2 YYDKDF (reference sequence). The CDR3 is 13 residues long. The CDR3 loop is CATSRQLKDTQYF. CDR3 nucleotides: TGTGCCACCAGCAGACAACTAAAAGATACGCAGTATTTT.

This clonotype was seen just once. This sequence joins TRBV19 and TRBJ1-5; D is uncertain. CDR1 is LNHDA and CDR2 is SQIVND in the germline V gene (reference sequence). The CDR3 runs to 15 residues. V lost 6 bases to trimming and J lost 2 bases, with 14 bases between them. CDR3 coding DNA: TGTGCCAGTAGGACTCCCGGTAGTGGCAATCAGCCCCAGCATTTT. Its protein is CASRTPGSGNQPQHF.

In its sample, this clonotype was seen a few times. The genes are TRBV27 and TRBJ1-1; a weak D match, TRBD1 (6 bases). V was shortened by 4 bases and J by 5 bases, with 8 bases between the two germline ends. Germline lookup yields CDR1 MNHEY and CDR2 SMNVEV (reference sequence). The CDR3 length is 12 residues. Here the CDR3 DNA reads TGTGCCAGCAGTTCGACAGGAACTGAAGCTTTCTTT. Its protein product is CASSSTGTEAFF.

The V call is TRBV6-7, the J call TRBJ1-6, with 8 bases that match TRBD1. TRBV6-7 is recorded as an ORF, its role being uncertain. V lost 4 bases, J lost 9 bases, and 8 bases stayed unmatched. This CDR3 spans 15 amino acids. CDR3 DNA: TGTGCCAGCAGTTTAAAGTACAGGGGGAGTTCACCCCTCCACTTT. Its translation is CASSLKYRGSSPLHF.

The chain employs TRBV24-1 and TRBJ1-4; 7 bases line up with TRBD1. This CDR3 has 14 amino acids. V lost 4 bases to trimming and J lost 8 bases; unmatched junction nucleotides: 6. Germline V gives CDR1 KGHDR, CDR2 SFDVKD. The CDR3 nucleotides read TGTGCCACCAGTGACCCAGGGGGTGGCGAAAAACTGTTTTTT. Translating gives CATSDPGGGEKLFF.

The chain recombines TRBV29-1 with TRBJ2-7, with 7 bases matching TRBD1. The CDR3 sequence is 12 residues long. The V segment lost 7 bases and the J segment 2 bases; nucleotides outside the gene matches: 5. Germline V gives CDR1 SQVTM, CDR2 ANQGSEA. CDR3 amino acids: CSARDSTYEQYF. The DNA for the CDR3 is TGCAGCGCCCGGGACAGCACCTACGAGCAGTACTTC.

This sequence joins TRBV28 and TRBJ1-5, with D maybe TRBD1 (5 bases). The V and J ends lost 3 bases and 9 bases respectively, with 6 bases between them. The germline V gene encodes CDR1 MDHEN and CDR2 SYDVKM. The CDR3 is 11 residues long. The CDR3 region is CASSFRGPQHF. The DNA of the CDR3 is TGTGCCAGCAGTTTTAGGGGGCCCCAGCATTTT.

This clonotype was counted between two and nine times. The V and J genes are TRBV7-8 and TRBJ1-5, with a tentative D call TRBD1 (6 bases). The germline gives CDR1 SGHVS, CDR2 FQNEAQ. CDR3 length: 14 residues. The V end was cut by 5 bases, the J end by 4 bases, with 12 bases between. The CDR3: CASSPVTGNQPQHF. In nucleotides, the CDR3 is TGTGCCAGCAGCCCCGTTACAGGGAATCAGCCCCAGCATTTT. The full variable domain, rest sourced from reference TRBV7-8 and TRBJ1-5, is GAGVSQSPRYKVAKRGQDVALRCDPISGHVSLFWYQQALGQGPEFLTYFQNEAQLDKSGLPSDRFFAERPEGSVSTLKIQRTQQEDSAVYLCASSPVTGNQPQHFGDGTRLSIL.

The J gene is TRBJ2-5, the V gene TRBV30; the match to TRBD2 covers 7 bases. This CDR3 is 14 amino acids long. Trimming cost V 4 bases and J 1 base; bases outside gene matches: 6. CDR1 and CDR2 (germline): GTSNPN, SVGIG (reference sequence). CDR3 sequence reads: CAWTPGGVQETQYF. CDR3 DNA: TGTGCCTGGACCCCTGGGGGGGTCCAAGAGACCCAGTACTTC.

This clonotype has more than one count but fewer than ten. The gene calls are TRBV6-5 and TRBJ1-4; D remains ambiguous. The V gene's germline CDR1 is MNHEY and CDR2 SVGAGI. This CDR3 has 16 residues. With 0 bases removed from V and 0 bases from J, the gap between germline ends came to 8 bases. The CDR3 sequence is CASSYSYLSTNEKLFF. In nucleotides, the CDR3 is TGTGCCAGCAGTTACTCCTATCTTTCAACTAATGAAAAACTGTTTTTT.

The chain has TRBV2 and TRBJ1-6; D possibly corresponds to TRBD1 (5 bases). Looked up from germline, CDR1 is SNHLY and CDR2 is FYNNEI. Deletions cut 6 bases from V and 10 bases from J, with 13 bases between. The CDR3 covers 13 residues. CDR3 loop: CASRDTRASPLHF. CDR3 sequence (DNA): TGTGCCAGCAGGGACACCAGGGCCTCACCCCTCCACTTT. Drawing the rest from reference TRBV2 and TRBJ1-6, the complete variable domain is EPEVTQTPSHQVTQMGQEVILRCVPISNHLYFYWYRQILGQKVEFLVSFYNNEISEKSEIFDDQFSVERPDGSNFTLKIRSTKLEDSAMYFCASRDTRASPLHFGNGTRLTVT.

This chain joins TRBV5-8 and TRBJ2-5; 9 bases are shared with TRBD2. The germline CDR1 and CDR2 sequences are SGHTS and YDEGEE. This CDR3 contains 13 residues. CDR3 residues: CASHGGGAETQYF. CDR3 DNA: TGTGCTAGCCACGGCGGGGGGGCGGAGACCCAGTACTTC.

The chain carries TRBV6-5 and TRBJ2-3; D might be TRBD2 (6 bases). The V end was cut by 0 bases, the J end by 3 bases, with 10 bases between. The CDR3 covers 15 residues. Germline V CDR1 and CDR2: MNHEY, SVGAGI. DNA of the CDR3: TGTGCCAGCAGTTACTCTGAGACTAGAACAGATACGCAGTATTTT. Translating it yields CASSYSETRTDTQYF.

By share, this clonotype counts as medium-sized. The chain couples TRBV2 to TRBJ2-1; 12 bases map to TRBD2. Germline-derived CDR1 and CDR2 are SNHLY and FYNNEI. The ends lost 3 bases at V and 9 bases at J; junction bases unmatched: 3. The CDR3 runs 14 residues. CDR3 amino acids: CASSDTSGRSEQFF. The CDR3 DNA reads as TGTGCCAGCAGTGATACTAGCGGGAGGAGTGAGCAGTTCTTC.

CDR3 amino acids: CASSHSKNYGYTF. In DNA form, the CDR3 reads TGTGCCAGCAGCCACTCCAAGAACTATGGCTACACCTTC. This chain links TRBV27 with TRBJ1-2; D not resolved. V lost 6 bases, J lost 2 bases, and 10 bases lay in between. The CDR3 contains 13 residues. The germline V gene has CDR1 MNHEY and CDR2 SMNVEV (reference sequence).

This clonotype turned up a few times. The V call is TRBV6-1, the J call TRBJ1-2; unclear D gene. This CDR3 comprises 14 residues. V was shortened by 7 bases and J by 2 bases, with 14 bases between the two germline ends. Germline values: CDR1 MNHNS, CDR2 SASEGT. CDR3 nucleotide sequence: TGTGCCAGCAAGGAGGGAATGGCCAACTATGGCTACACCTTC. This sequence encodes CASKEGMANYGYTF.

The gene calls are TRBV11-1 and TRBJ1-6; 7 bases are a match to TRBD1. This CDR3 region has 16 residues. V lost 5 bases to trimming and J lost 6 bases; unmatched junction nucleotides: 10. Germline CDR1 and CDR2: SGHAT and FQDESV (reference sequence). The CDR3 sequence is CASSTRTGGGNSPLHF. As DNA, the CDR3 is TGTGCCAGCAGCACCCGGACAGGTGGAGGTAATTCACCCCTCCACTTT. Filled out from reference TRBV11-1 and TRBJ1-6, the complete variable domain reads EAEVAQSPRYKITEKSQAVAFWCDPISGHATLYWYRQILGQGPELLVQFQDESVVDDSQLPKDRFSAERLKGVDSTLKIQPAELGDSAMYLCASSTRTGGGNSPLHFGNGTRLTVT.

The rearrangement uses TRBV20-1 and TRBJ2-7; the D gene is possibly TRBD1 (6 bases). This CDR3 contains 17 residues. Germline CDR1 reads DFQATT; CDR2 reads SNEGSKA (reference sequence). Trimming stripped 1 base from V and 5 bases from J, with 24 bases between. Here the CDR3 reads CSARGFGFPGAADEQYF. The CDR3 DNA sequence: TGCAGTGCTAGAGGTTTCGGGTTTCCAGGGGCAGCTGACGAGCAGTACTTC.

The V call is TRBV6-5, the J call TRBJ1-2, with unresolved D. CDR3 length: 16 amino acids. CDR1 is MNHEY, CDR2 SVGAGI, per germline. Trimming removed 2 bases from V and 4 bases from J, with 17 bases in between. The CDR3 bases are TGTGCCAGCAGTTACCCCCGGTTTGGGCCCGGCTATGGCTACACCTTC. Protein: CASSYPRFGPGYGYTF.

CDR3 sequence: CASSPGTGAPYEQYF. Written as DNA, the CDR3 is TGTGCCAGCTCACCAGGGACAGGGGCCCCCTACGAGCAGTACTTC. The rearrangement uses TRBV18 and TRBJ2-7, with 10 nucleotides matching TRBD1. The CDR3 extends over 15 amino acids. The V and J ends lost 2 bases and 2 bases, in that order; junction bases with no gene match: 3. Looked up from germline, CDR1 is KGHSH and CDR2 is LQKENI. Looking up the rest from reference TRBV18 and TRBJ2-7 gives the full variable domain: NAGVMQNPRHLVRRRGQEARLRCSPMKGHSHVYWYRQLPEEGLKFMVYLQKENIIDESGMPKERFSAEFPKEGPSILRIQQVVRGDSAAYFCASSPGTGAPYEQYFGPGTRLTVT.

This clonotype was counted only a few times. The chain is built from TRBV20-1 and TRBJ1-1; 11 bases match TRBD1. The CDR3 runs 17 residues. Germline lookup yields CDR1 DFQATT and CDR2 SNEGSKA (reference sequence). With 6 bases clipped from V and 4 bases from J, the junction kept 16 bases outside the gene matches. CDR3 nucleotide sequence: TGCAGTGCCCTCGCCGGGACAGGGGGAAAAGGGGGCACTGAAGCTTTCTTT. It codes for CSALAGTGGKGGTEAFF.

The chain combines TRBV11-3 with TRBJ2-4, with TRBD1 identical over 7 bases. Trimming removed 5 bases from V and 8 bases from J; junction bases left unmatched: 6. Germline loops: CDR1 SGHNT, CDR2 YENEEA. The CDR3 has 13 amino acids. CDR3 sequence (DNA): TGTGCCAGCAGCCACCGGGACAGCCACATTCAGTACTTC. Protein sequence: CASSHRDSHIQYF.

This clonotype has just a few counts. This chain links TRBV7-9 with TRBJ1-3; D remains ambiguous. Germline CDR1 SEHNR, CDR2 FQNEAQ (reference sequence). V was shortened by 2 bases and J by 7 bases, with 6 bases between the two germline ends. This CDR3 has 12 amino acids. The CDR3 loop is CASSLISNTIYF. CDR3 nucleotides: TGTGCCAGCAGCTTAATCTCCAACACCATATATTTT.

This sequence joins TRBV7-9 and TRBJ1-6, with 7 bases aligning to TRBD1. J gave up 8 bases and V 3 bases, and 7 bases lay outside the gene matches. Per germline, CDR1 SEHNR and CDR2 FQNEAQ (reference sequence). CDR3 length: 15 residues. The CDR3 region is CASSFTRDRDSPLHF. CDR3 nucleotide sequence: TGTGCCAGCAGCTTCACCCGGGACAGAGATTCACCCCTCCACTTT.